This T cell receptor beta chain was captured in a study of CD8+ T cells in alopecia areata. Overall study: Tofacitinib ran 6 to 18 months, followed by 6 months off drug.

Looked up from germline, CDR1 is SEHNR and CDR2 is FQNEAQ (reference sequence). The CDR3 runs 15 residues. V was pared by 0 bases and J by 9 bases, with 15 bases between. Overall study findings and caveats: Lesional scalp displayed greater clonality than normal scalp, most notably in alopecia totalis/universalis. TCR sharing was clearer in mice than between patients, perhaps partly owing to patient HLA diversity.

cDNA prepared by RNA extraction and subsequent reverse transcription served as the template for sequencing. TCRdb keeps only in-frame clones here, not all; method: immunoSEQ multiplex PCR. This table has some 130,000 clones, about 46% appearing once. For this clone: The antigen is unknown.

The chain couples TRBV7-9 to TRBJ2-1; D is unresolved. The receptor was derived from a human donor with alopecia areata. The sample was CD8+ T cells sorted from blood, taken at week 0. The CDR3 here is CASSLAVPPMTEQFF. CDR3 DNA: TGTGCCAGCAGCTTAGCGGTGCCCCCTATGACTGAGCAGTTCTTC.